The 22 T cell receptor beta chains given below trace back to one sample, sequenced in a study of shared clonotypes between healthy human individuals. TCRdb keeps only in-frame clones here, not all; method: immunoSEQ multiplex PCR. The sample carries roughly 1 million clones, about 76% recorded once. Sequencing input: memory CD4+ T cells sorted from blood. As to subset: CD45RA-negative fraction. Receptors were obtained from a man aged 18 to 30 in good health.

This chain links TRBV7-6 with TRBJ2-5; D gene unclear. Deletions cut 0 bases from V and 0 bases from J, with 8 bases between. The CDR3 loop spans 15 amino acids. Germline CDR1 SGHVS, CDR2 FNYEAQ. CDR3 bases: TGTGCCAGCAGCTTAGCTGTGGGTTACCAAGAGACCCAGTACTTC. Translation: CASSLAVGYQETQYF.

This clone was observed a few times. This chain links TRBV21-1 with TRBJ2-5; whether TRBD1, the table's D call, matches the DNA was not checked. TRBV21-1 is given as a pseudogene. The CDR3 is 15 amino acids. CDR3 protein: CASSQWDRAEETQYF. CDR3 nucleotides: TGTGCCAGCAGCCAATGGGACAGGGCGGAAGAGACCCAGTACTTC.

The CDR3 protein is CAISIGGLGETQYF. In nucleotides, the CDR3 is TGTGCCATCAGTATAGGTGGGCTTGGGGAGACCCAGTACTTC. The chain is built from TRBV10-3 and TRBJ2-5, with D unresolved. V dropped 5 bases and J dropped 5 bases, with 15 bases sitting between them. Germline values: CDR1 ENHRY, CDR2 SYGVKD. The CDR3 is made up of 14 amino acids.

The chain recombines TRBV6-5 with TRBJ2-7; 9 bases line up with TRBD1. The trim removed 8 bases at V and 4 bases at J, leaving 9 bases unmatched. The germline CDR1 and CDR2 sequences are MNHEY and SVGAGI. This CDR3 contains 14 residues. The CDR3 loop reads CASAPGTGSYEQYF. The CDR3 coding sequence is TGTGCCAGCGCCCCCGGGACAGGGAGTTACGAGCAGTACTTC.

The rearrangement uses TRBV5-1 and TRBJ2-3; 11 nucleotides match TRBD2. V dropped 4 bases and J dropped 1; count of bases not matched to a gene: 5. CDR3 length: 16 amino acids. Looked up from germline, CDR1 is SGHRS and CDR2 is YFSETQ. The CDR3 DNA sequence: TGCGCCAGCAGCGAAGAGACTAGCGGGGGCACAGATACGCAGTATTTT. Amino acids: CASSEETSGGTDTQYF.

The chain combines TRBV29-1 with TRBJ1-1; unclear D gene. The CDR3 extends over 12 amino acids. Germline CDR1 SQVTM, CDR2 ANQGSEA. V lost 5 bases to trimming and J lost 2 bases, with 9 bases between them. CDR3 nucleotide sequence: TGCAGCGTTCGTGTAGGAAACACTGAAGCTTTCTTT. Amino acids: CSVRVGNTEAFF.

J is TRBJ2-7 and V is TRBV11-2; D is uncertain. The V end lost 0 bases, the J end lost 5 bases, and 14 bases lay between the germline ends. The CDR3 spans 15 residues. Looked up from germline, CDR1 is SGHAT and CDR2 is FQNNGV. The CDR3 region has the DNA TGTGCCAGCAGCTTAGATCTTCCGTCTGCGGACGAGCAGTACTTC. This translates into CASSLDLPSADEQYF.

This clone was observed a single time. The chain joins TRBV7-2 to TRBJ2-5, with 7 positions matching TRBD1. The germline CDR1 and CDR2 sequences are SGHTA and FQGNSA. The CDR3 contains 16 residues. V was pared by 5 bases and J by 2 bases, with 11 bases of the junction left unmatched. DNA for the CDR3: TGTGCCAGCAGCACATACGGGACAGACGGACAAGAGACCCAGTACTTC. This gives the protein CASSTYGTDGQETQYF.

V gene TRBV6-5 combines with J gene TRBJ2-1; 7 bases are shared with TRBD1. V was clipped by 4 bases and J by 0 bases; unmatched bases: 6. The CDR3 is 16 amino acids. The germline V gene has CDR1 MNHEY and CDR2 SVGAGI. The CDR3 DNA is TGTGCCAGCAGTTTAACAGGGGCTAGCTCCTACAATGAGCAGTTCTTC. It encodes CASSLTGASSYNEQFF.

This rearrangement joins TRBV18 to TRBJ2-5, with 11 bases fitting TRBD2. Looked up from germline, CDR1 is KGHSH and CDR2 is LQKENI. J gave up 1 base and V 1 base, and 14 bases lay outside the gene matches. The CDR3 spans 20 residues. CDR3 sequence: CASSPQSRALAGGAQETQYF. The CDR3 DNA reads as TGTGCCAGCTCACCACAGTCCAGGGCCCTAGCGGGGGGAGCCCAAGAGACCCAGTACTTC.

DNA for the CDR3: TGTGCCAGCAGTTACTCCTCGGGACTAAGCACAGATACGCAGTATTTT. This codes for CASSYSSGLSTDTQYF. This chain joins TRBV6-5 and TRBJ2-3; 7 positions agree with TRBD2. CDR1 and CDR2 (germline): MNHEY, SVGAGI. V shed 0 bases, J shed 0 bases, and the junction held 3 bases outside the gene matches. The CDR3 loop spans 16 amino acids.

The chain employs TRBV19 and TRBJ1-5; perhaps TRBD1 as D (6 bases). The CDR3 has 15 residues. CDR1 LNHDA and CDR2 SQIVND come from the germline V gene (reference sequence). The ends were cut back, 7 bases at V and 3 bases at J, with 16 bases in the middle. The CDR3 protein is CASTRGRGYNQPQHF. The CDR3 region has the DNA TGTGCCAGTACTCGTGGCAGGGGATACAATCAGCCCCAGCATTTT.

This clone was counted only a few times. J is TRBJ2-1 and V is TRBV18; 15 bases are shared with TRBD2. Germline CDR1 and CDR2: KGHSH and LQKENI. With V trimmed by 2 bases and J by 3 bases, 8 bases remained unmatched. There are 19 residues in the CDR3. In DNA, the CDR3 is TGTGCCAGCTCACCAGTTGGACTAGCGGGAGGGGGTATCTACAATGAGCAGTTCTTC. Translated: CASSPVGLAGGGIYNEQFF.

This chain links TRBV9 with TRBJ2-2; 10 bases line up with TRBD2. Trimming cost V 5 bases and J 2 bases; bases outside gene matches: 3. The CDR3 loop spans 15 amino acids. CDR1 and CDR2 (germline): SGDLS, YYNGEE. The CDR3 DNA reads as TGTGCCAGCAGTAGGACTAGCGGTAACACCGGGGAGCTGTTTTTT. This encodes CASSRTSGNTGELFF.

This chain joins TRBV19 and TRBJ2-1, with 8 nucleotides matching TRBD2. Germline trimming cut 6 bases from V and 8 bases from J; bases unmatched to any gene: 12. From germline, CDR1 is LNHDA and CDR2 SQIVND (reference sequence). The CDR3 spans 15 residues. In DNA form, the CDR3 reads TGTGCCAGTAGATCTAGCGGGCACGTTTCCGATGAGCAGTTCTTC. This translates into CASRSSGHVSDEQFF. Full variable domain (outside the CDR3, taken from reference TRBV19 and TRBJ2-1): DGGITQSPKYLFRKEGQNVTLSCEQNLNHDAMYWYRQDPGQGLRLIYYSQIVNDFQKGDIAEGYSVSREKKESFPLTVTSAQKNPTAFYLCASRSSGHVSDEQFFGPGTRLTVL.

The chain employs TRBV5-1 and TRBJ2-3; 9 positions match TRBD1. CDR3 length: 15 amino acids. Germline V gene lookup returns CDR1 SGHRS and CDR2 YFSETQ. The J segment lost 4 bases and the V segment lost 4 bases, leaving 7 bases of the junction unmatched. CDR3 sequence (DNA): TGCGCCAGCAGCCCAACAGGGGGCGACGCAGATACGCAGTATTTT. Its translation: CASSPTGGDADTQYF.

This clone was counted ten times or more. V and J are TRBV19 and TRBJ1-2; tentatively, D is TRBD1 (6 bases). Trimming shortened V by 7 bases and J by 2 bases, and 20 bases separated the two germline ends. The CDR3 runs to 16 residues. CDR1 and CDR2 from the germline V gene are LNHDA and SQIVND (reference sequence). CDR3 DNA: TGTGCCAGTACCGCCCGGATGGGACACAGAAACTATGGCTACACCTTC. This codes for CASTARMGHRNYGYTF.

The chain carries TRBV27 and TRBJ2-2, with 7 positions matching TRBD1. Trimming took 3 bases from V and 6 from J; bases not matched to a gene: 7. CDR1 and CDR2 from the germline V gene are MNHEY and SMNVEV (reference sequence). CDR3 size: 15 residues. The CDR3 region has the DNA TGTGCCAGCAGTTTTGTGACAGGGATATCCGGGGAGCTGTTTTTT. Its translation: CASSFVTGISGELFF.

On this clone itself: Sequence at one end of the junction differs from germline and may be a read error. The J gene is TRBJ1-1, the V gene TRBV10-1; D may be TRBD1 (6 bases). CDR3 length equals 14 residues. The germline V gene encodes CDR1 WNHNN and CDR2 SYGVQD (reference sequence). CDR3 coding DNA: TGCGCCAGCAGTAAGTCAGGGGCGGACACTGAAGCTTTCTTT. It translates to CASSKSGADTEAFF.

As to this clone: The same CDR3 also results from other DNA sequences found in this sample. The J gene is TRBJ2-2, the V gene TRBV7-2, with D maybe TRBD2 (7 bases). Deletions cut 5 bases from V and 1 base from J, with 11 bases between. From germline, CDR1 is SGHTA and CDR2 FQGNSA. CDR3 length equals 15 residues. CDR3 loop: CASSLGGLNTGELFF. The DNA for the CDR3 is TGTGCCAGCAGCCTCGGGGGGCTGAACACCGGGGAGCTGTTTTTT.

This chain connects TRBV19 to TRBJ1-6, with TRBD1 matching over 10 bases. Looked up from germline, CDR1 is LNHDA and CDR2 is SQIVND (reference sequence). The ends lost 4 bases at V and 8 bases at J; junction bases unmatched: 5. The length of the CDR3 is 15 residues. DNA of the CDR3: TGTGCCAGTAGTAAAGACAGGGGGCTTTATTCACCCCTCCACTTT. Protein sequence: CASSKDRGLYSPLHF.

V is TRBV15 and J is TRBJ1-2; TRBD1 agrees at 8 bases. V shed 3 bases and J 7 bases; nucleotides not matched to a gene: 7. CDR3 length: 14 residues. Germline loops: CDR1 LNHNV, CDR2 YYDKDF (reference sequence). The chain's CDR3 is CATSSRTGRGGYTF. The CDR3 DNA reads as TGTGCCACCAGCAGCCGGACAGGGAGGGGTGGCTACACCTTC.